Below are 19 T cell receptor beta chains sequenced from a single sample in a study of T cell changes during pregnancy in multiple sclerosis. Data came from immunoSEQ multiplex PCR; TCRdb stores just in-frame clones and leaves some out. Of about 110,000 clones in the sample, just under 95% are singletons; the top ten hold approximately 1.6%. The source material was peripheral blood, sampled after pregnancy. The receptors originated from a female donor with multiple sclerosis, enrolled in a pregnancy study.

The chain links TRBV5-1 to TRBJ2-3; 7 bases are shared with TRBD2. Germline V gene lookup returns CDR1 SGHRS and CDR2 YFSETQ. CDR3 length: 16 residues. Trimming removed 4 bases from V and 6 bases from J; junction bases left unmatched: 14. CDR3: CASSPTSATATDTQYF. The CDR3 DNA follows: TGCGCCAGCAGCCCTACTAGCGCCACGGCGACCGATACGCAGTATTTT.

This clone showed up just once. The CDR3 DNA reads as TGTGCCAGCAGTTCCGCGGGAAACTCTGGGGCCAACGTCCTGACTTTC. Translation gives CASSSAGNSGANVLTF. The rearrangement links TRBV28 to TRBJ2-6, with a possible D match to TRBD2 (6 bases). Trimming removed 4 bases from V and 0 bases from J, with 10 bases in between. The germline V gene encodes CDR1 MDHEN and CDR2 SYDVKM. There are 16 residues in the CDR3.

V gene TRBV7-3 combines with J gene TRBJ2-3, with 11 bases aligning to TRBD2. CDR1 and CDR2 (germline): SGHTA, FQGTGA. Trimming at V came to 2 bases and at J to 2 bases, leaving 3 bases not matched to a gene. The CDR3 sequence is 16 residues long. CDR3 nucleotides: TGTGCCAGCAGCTTAGGGACTAGCGGTTACACAGATACGCAGTATTTT. Protein sequence: CASSLGTSGYTDTQYF.

This clone came up once. This rearrangement joins TRBV7-9 to TRBJ2-5; 7 bases agree with TRBD1. The ends lost 4 bases at V and 2 bases at J; junction bases unmatched: 10. This CDR3 contains 16 residues. CDR1 and CDR2 (germline): SEHNR, FQNEAQ (reference sequence). CDR3 region: CASSSQPGQPQETQYF. CDR3 nucleotides: TGTGCCAGCAGCTCACAACCGGGACAGCCGCAAGAGACCCAGTACTTC.

This chain uses TRBV30 with TRBJ2-7, with D perhaps matching TRBD1 (5 bases). The CDR3 contains 13 residues. Germline V gene data show CDR1 as GTSNPN and CDR2 as SVGIG (reference sequence). Trimming took 0 bases from V and 6 from J, leaving 12 bases between them. The CDR3 coding sequence is TGTGCCTGGAGTGTAGGGGCCCAACTCGAGCAGTACTTC. Amino acids: CAWSVGAQLEQYF.

The chain links TRBV27 to TRBJ1-5; maybe TRBD1 (6 bases). The germline V and J ends were trimmed by 5 bases and 1 base, with 15 bases remaining between them. This CDR3 has 16 amino acids. From germline, CDR1 is MNHEY and CDR2 SMNVEV (reference sequence). The CDR3 here is CASSLTGLKSNQPQHF. In nucleotides, the CDR3 is TGTGCCAGCAGTCTCACAGGGTTGAAAAGCAATCAGCCCCAGCATTTT.

This clone was detected a few times. V gene TRBV28 combines with J gene TRBJ1-2, with TRBD1 identical over 7 bases. Germline assignment: CDR1 MDHEN and CDR2 SYDVKM. The CDR3 contains 12 residues. V lost 1 base to trimming and J lost 8 bases; unmatched junction nucleotides: 1. The CDR3 here is CASSLLTGGYTF. In nucleotides, the CDR3 is TGTGCCAGCAGTTTATTGACAGGGGGCTACACCTTC.

CDR3 nucleotide sequence: TGTGCCAGCAGTTACCTAGGACTAGCGGTTGGGGAGCTGTTTTTT. This codes for CASSYLGLAVGELFF. The chain couples TRBV6-5 to TRBJ2-2, with 10 bases aligning to TRBD2. The CDR3 sequence is 15 residues long. Germline assignment: CDR1 MNHEY and CDR2 SVGAGI. With V trimmed by 2 bases and J by 8 bases, 5 bases remained unmatched.

The chain couples TRBV6-5 to TRBJ2-4, with 12 bases fitting TRBD2. The junction had 7 bases not matched to a gene; V was cut back by 2 bases and J by 8 bases. Germline CDR1 is MNHEY and CDR2 is SVGAGI. CDR3 length: 16 amino acids. DNA of the CDR3: TGTGCCAGCAGTTACAGGCTAGCGGGAGGGCCAGACATTCAGTACTTC. Translation: CASSYRLAGGPDIQYF.

V gene TRBV5-1 combines with J gene TRBJ2-7; 14 bases align to TRBD2. Germline V gives CDR1 SGHRS, CDR2 YFSETQ. Losses at the gene ends were 4 bases for V and 2 bases for J; bases not matched to a gene: 11. This CDR3 region has 18 residues. The chain's CDR3 is CASSLLPGLAGDPYEQYF. CDR3 nucleotide sequence: TGCGCCAGCAGCCTGCTACCGGGACTAGCGGGAGATCCCTACGAGCAGTACTTC.

The rearrangement uses TRBV28 and TRBJ2-2; TRBD2 aligns across 12 bases. This CDR3 has 17 amino acids. The J segment lost 5 bases and the V segment lost 4 bases, leaving 8 bases of the junction unmatched. The germline V gene encodes CDR1 MDHEN and CDR2 SYDVKM. The CDR3 here is CASSSALLAGGTGELFF. The DNA of the CDR3 is TGTGCCAGCAGTTCAGCATTACTAGCGGGAGGAACCGGGGAGCTGTTTTTT.

This chain joins TRBV2 and TRBJ1-2, with 12 nucleotides matching TRBD1. From germline, CDR1 is SNHLY and CDR2 FYNNEI. This CDR3 contains 15 residues. Trimming at V came to 5 bases and at J to 6 bases, leaving 7 bases not matched to a gene. The DNA for the CDR3 is TGTGCCAGCAGTTCCGGGACAGGGGGCCGGGATGGCTACACCTTC. This codes for CASSSGTGGRDGYTF.

This chain links TRBV5-1 with TRBJ2-7; 8 bases are a match to TRBD1. Germline V gene data show CDR1 as SGHRS and CDR2 as YFSETQ. With 4 bases clipped from V and 5 bases from J, the junction kept 5 bases outside the gene matches. The CDR3 sequence is 13 residues long. The CDR3 nucleotides are TGCGCCAGCAGCCCGGACAGGGACCACGAGCAGTACTTC. As protein: CASSPDRDHEQYF.

The rearrangement joins TRBV7-8 to TRBJ2-1; D uncertain. Germline V gives CDR1 SGHVS, CDR2 FQNEAQ. This CDR3 spans 15 amino acids. V lost 6 bases and J lost 0, with 12 bases in between. The CDR3 protein is CASSPTPSSYNEQFF. The CDR3 coding sequence is TGTGCCAGCAGTCCCACCCCGAGCTCCTACAATGAGCAGTTCTTC.

The rearrangement uses TRBV5-1 and TRBJ2-7, with unresolved D. This CDR3 spans 14 amino acids. V was clipped by 4 bases and J by 2 bases, with 13 bases between them. CDR1 and CDR2 from the germline V gene are SGHRS and YFSETQ. The CDR3 nucleotides read TGCGCCAGCAGCCAGAATACCGACACCTACGAGCAGTACTTC. Protein: CASSQNTDTYEQYF.

The genes are TRBV5-1 and TRBJ2-7; TRBD2 agrees at 9 bases. The germline gives CDR1 SGHRS, CDR2 YFSETQ. Trimming removed 0 bases from V and 1 base from J; junction bases left unmatched: 5. CDR3 length: 16 amino acids. The CDR3 is CASSLGSGSGSYEQYF. The DNA of the CDR3 is TGCGCCAGCAGCTTGGGTAGCGGGAGTGGGTCCTACGAGCAGTACTTC.

This clone showed up just a few times. V usage is TRBV19 and J usage is TRBJ1-1; no firm D call. Germline V gene lookup returns CDR1 LNHDA and CDR2 SQIVND (reference sequence). The CDR3 is made up of 13 amino acids. Deletions cut 4 bases from V and 4 bases from J, with 10 bases between. CDR3: CASSNPLSTEAFF. CDR3 DNA sequence: TGTGCCAGTAGTAACCCCCTAAGCACTGAAGCTTTCTTT.

The rearrangement uses TRBV5-1 and TRBJ2-7, with a possible D match to TRBD1 (5 bases). Germline lookup yields CDR1 SGHRS and CDR2 YFSETQ. Trimming stripped 0 bases from V and 0 bases from J, with 16 bases between. The CDR3 has 17 residues. The CDR3 DNA is TGCGCCAGCAGCTTGGAGTGGCAGGGCCAAAGCTCCTACGAGCAGTACTTC. Translated, it gives CASSLEWQGQSSYEQYF.

V is TRBV7-2 and J is TRBJ1-1, with unresolved D. From germline, CDR1 is SGHTA and CDR2 FQGNSA. The germline V and J ends were trimmed by 1 base and 1 base, with 10 bases remaining between them. The CDR3 spans 15 residues. CDR3 in DNA: TGTGCCAGCAGCTTAGACTTGGTCCCGAACACTGAAGCTTTCTTT. Encoded protein: CASSLDLVPNTEAFF.